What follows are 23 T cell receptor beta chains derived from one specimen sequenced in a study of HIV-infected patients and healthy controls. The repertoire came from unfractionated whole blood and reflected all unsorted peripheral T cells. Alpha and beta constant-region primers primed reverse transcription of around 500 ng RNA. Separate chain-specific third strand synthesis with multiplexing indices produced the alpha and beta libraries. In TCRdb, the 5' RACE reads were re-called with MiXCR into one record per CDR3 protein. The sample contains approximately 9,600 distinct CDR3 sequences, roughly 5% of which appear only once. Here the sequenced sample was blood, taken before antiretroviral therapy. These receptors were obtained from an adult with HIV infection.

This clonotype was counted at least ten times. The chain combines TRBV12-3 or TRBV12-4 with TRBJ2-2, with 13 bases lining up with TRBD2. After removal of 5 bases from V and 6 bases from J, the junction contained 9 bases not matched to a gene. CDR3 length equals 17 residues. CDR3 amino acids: CASSPWTSGGLAGELFF. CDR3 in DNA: TGTGCCAGCAGTCCCTGGACTAGCGGGGGTCTAGCCGGGGAGCTGTTTTTT.

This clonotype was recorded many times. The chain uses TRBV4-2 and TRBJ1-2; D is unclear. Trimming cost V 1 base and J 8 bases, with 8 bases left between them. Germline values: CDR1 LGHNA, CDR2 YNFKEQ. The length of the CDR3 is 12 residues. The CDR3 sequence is CASSQGSGGYTF. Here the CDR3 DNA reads TGTGCCAGCAGCCAAGGATCAGGAGGCTACACCTTC.

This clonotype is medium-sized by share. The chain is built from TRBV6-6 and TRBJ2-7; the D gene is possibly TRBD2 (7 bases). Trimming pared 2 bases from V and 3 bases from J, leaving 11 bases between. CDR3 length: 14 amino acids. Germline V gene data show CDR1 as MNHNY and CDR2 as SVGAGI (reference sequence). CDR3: CASSYGRGDYEQYF. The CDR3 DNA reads TGTGCCAGCAGTTACGGGAGGGGGGACTACGAGCAGTACTTC.

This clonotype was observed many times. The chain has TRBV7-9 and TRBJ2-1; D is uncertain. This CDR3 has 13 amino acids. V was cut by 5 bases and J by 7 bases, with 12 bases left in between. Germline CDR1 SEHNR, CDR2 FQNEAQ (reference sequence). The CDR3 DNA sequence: TGTGCCAGCAGCCCAATACTACCAAATGAGCAGTTCTTC. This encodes CASSPILPNEQFF.

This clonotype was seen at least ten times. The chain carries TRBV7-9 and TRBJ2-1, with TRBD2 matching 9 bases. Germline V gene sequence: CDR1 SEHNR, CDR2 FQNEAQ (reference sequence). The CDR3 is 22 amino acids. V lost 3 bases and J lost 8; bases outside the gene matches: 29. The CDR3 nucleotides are TGTGCCAGCAGCTTCTCCCCCGCCCTCTGGCGGGAGGGCCGGAGCATTTTGGATGAGCAGTTCTTC. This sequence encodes CASSFSPALWREGRSILDEQFF.

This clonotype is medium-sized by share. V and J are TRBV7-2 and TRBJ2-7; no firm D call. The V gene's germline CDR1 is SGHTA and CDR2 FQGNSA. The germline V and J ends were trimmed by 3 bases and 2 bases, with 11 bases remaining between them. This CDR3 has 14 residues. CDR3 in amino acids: CASSFQLPPYEQYF. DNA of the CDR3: TGTGCCAGCAGCTTTCAATTACCCCCCTACGAGCAGTACTTC.

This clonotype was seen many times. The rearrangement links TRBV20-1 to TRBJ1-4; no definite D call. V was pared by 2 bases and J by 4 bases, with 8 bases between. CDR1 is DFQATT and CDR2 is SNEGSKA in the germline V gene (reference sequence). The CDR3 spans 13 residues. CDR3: CSARRAHNEKLFF. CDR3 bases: TGCAGTGCTAGACGGGCCCATAATGAAAAACTGTTTTTT.

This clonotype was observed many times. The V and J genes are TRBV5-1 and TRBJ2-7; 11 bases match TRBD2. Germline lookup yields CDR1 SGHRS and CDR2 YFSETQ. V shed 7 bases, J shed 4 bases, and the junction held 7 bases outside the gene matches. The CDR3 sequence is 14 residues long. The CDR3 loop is CASWGGLAGYEQYF. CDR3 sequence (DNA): TGCGCCAGCTGGGGCGGACTAGCGGGTTACGAGCAGTACTTC.

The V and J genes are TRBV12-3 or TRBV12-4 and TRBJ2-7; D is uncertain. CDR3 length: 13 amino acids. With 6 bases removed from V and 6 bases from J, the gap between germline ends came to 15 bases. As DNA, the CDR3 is TGTGCCAGCAGGCCCGACTGGTGGGGCGAGCAGTACTTC. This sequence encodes CASRPDWWGEQYF.

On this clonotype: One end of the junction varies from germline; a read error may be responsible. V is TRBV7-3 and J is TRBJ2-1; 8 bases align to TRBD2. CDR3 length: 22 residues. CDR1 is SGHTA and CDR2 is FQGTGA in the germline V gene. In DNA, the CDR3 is TGTGCCAGCAGCCTAACCTTCGGCGCGGGGGGCTTAACTCAGAGCTCCTACAATGAGCAGTTCTTC. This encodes CASSLTFGAGGLTQSSYNEQFF. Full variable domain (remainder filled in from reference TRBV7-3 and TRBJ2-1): GAGVSQTPSNKVTEKGKYVELRCDPISGHTALYWYRQSLGQGPEFLIYFQGTGAADDSGLPNDRFFAVRPEGSVSTLKIQRTERGDSAVYLCASSLTFGAGGLTQSSYNEQFFGPGTRLTVL.

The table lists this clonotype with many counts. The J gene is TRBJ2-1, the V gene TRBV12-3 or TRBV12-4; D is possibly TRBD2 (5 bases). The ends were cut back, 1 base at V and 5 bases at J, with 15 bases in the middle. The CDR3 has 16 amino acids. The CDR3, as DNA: TGTGCCAGCAGTTTAGGGCTAGCTGGCATCCACAATGAGCAGTTCTTC. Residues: CASSLGLAGIHNEQFF.

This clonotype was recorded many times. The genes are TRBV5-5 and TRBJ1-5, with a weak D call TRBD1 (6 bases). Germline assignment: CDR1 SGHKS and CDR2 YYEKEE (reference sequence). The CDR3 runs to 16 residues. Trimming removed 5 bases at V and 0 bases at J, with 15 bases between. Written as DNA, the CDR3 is TGTGCCAGCAGAGCCGGGACAAGTCTTAGCAATCAGCCCCAGCATTTT. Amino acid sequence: CASRAGTSLSNQPQHF.

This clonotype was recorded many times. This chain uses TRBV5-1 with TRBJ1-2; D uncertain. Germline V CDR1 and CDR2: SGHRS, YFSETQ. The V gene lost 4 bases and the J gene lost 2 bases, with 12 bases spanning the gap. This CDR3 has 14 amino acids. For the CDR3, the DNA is TGCGCCAGCAGCCGAGGGCTAGAAAACTATGGCTACACCTTC. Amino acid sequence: CASSRGLENYGYTF.

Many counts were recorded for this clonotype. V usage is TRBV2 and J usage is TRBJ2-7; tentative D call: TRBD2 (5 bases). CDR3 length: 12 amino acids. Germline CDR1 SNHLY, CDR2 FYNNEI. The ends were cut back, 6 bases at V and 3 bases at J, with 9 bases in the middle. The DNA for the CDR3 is TGTGCCAGCAGAGGACTGAGCTACGAGCAGTACTTC. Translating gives CASRGLSYEQYF.

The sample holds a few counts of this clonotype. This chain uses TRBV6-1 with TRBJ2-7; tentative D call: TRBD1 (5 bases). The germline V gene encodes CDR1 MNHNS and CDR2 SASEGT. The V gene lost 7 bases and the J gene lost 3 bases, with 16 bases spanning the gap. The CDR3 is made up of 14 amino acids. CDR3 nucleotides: TGTGCCAGCACGGAGAGATCAGGGAACTACGAGCAGTACTTC. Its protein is CASTERSGNYEQYF.

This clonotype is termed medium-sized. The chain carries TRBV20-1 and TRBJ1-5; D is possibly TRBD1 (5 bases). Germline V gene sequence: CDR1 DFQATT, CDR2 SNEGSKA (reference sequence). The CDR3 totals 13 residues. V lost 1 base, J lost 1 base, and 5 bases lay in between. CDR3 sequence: CSARAGSNQPQHF. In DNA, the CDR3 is TGCAGTGCTAGAGCAGGGAGCAATCAGCCCCAGCATTTT.

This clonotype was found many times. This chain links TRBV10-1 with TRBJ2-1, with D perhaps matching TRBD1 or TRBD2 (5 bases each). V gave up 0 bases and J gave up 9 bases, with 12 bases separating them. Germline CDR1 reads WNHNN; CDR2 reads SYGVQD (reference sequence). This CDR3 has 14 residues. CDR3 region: CASSESTMRGEQFF. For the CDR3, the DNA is TGCGCCAGCAGTGAGTCGACTATGAGGGGTGAGCAGTTCTTC.

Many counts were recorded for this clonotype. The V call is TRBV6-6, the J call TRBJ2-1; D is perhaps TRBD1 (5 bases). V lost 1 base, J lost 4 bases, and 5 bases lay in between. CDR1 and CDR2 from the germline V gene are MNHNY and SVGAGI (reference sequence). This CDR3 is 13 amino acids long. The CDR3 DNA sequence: TGTGCCAGCAGTTACTACAGGTACAATGAGCAGTTCTTC. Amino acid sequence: CASSYYRYNEQFF.

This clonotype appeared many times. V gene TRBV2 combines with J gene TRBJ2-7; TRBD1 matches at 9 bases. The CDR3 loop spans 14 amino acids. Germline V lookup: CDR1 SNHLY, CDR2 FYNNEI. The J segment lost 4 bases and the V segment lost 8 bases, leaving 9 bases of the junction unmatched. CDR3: CASRDRAQGYEQYF. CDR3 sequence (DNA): TGTGCCAGCCGGGACAGGGCCCAGGGGTACGAGCAGTACTTC. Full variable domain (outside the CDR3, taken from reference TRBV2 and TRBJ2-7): EPEVTQTPSHQVTQMGQEVILRCVPISNHLYFYWYRQILGQKVEFLVSFYNNEISEKSEIFDDQFSVERPDGSNFTLKIRSTKLEDSAMYFCASRDRAQGYEQYFGPGTRLTVT.

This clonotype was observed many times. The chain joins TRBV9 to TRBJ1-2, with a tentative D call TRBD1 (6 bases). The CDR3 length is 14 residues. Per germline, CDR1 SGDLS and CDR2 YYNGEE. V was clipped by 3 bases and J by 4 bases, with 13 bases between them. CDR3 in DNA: TGTGCCAGCAGCGGTGGGGGCGGACCCTATGGCTACACCTTC. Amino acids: CASSGGGGPYGYTF. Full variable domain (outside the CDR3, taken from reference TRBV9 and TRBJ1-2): DSGVTQTPKHLITATGQRVTLRCSPRSGDLSVYWYQQSLDQGLQFLIQYYNGEERAKGNILERFSAQQFPDLHSELNLSSLELGDSALYFCASSGGGGPYGYTFGSGTRLTVV.

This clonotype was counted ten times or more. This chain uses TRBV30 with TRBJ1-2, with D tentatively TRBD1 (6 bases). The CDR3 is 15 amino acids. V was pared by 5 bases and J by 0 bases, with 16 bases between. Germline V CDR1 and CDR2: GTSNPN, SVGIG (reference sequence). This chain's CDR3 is CAWAEGVGANYGYTF. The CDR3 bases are TGTGCCTGGGCGGAGGGGGTGGGAGCTAACTATGGCTACACCTTC.

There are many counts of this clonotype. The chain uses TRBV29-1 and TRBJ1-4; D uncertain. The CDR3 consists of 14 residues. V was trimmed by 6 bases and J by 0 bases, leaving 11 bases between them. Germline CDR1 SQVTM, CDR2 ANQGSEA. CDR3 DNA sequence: TGCAGCGTCACAAAAGGGACAACTAATGAAAAACTGTTTTTT. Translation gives CSVTKGTTNEKLFF. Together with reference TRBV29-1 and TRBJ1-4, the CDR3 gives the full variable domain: SAVISQKPSRDICQRGTSLTIQCQVDSQVTMMFWYRQQPGQSLTLIATANQGSEATYESGFVIDKFPISRPNLTFSTLTVSNMSPEDSSIYLCSVTKGTTNEKLFFGSGTQLSVL.

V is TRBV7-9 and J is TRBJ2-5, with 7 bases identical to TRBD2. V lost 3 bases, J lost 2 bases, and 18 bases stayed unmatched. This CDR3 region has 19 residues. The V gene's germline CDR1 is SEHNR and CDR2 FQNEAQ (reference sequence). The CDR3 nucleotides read TGTGCCAGCAGCTTCCCCCGGGGAGACAAACGGGAGGCACAAGAGACCCAGTACTTC. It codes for CASSFPRGDKREAQETQYF.